Sequencing of this T cell receptor beta chain was carried out in a study of response to subunit inactivated influenza vaccine (dated by TCRdb to between 2018 and 2020). For context, the study as a whole: Deep quantitative profiling of the T cell receptor repertoire was used in the study to follow responses to a trivalent subunit inactivated influenza vaccine. Beyond this particular receptor, the publication reports: The authors suggested that each seasonal influenza vaccination may recruit only a limited number of new T cells.

Note on this clonotype: Its antigen is not yet known. Qualities for individual bases were not recorded, and no much larger clone is one base off.

The library was prepared using RT-PCR. Sequencing used an Illumina HiSeq 2500. TCRdb trimmed public reads at Q25 via fastp, called clones via MiXCR and kept in-frame beta chains. Rows with a matching CDR3 protein are joined into one entry that keeps the most common DNA and genes. Recorded for this sample are around 470,000 distinct CDR3 sequences; approximately 7.2% of them occurred a single time. The ten largest clonotypes hold approximately 14% of the sample. The sequences come from PBMCs from blood, collected less than 30 months after vaccination. The origin of this receptor is a man between 50 and 75 years old who received an inactivated influenza vaccine. Donor details come from another sample of the same person, matched by shared clones.

This receptor has the CDR3 CASTIDGSYGYTF. The nucleotides read TGTGCCAGCACCATAGACGGATCCTATGGCTACACCTTC. The rearranged segments are TRBV6-1 and TRBJ1-2; no D gene is confidently identified. The CDR3 measures 13 amino acids from cysteine to phenylalanine. Just CDR3 DNA is preserved here, 39 bases in frame from base 1. V and J are truncated by 7 bases and 4 bases respectively, leaving an intervening sequence of 13 bases. As encoded in the germline V gene, CDR1 is MNHNS while CDR2 is SASEGT.